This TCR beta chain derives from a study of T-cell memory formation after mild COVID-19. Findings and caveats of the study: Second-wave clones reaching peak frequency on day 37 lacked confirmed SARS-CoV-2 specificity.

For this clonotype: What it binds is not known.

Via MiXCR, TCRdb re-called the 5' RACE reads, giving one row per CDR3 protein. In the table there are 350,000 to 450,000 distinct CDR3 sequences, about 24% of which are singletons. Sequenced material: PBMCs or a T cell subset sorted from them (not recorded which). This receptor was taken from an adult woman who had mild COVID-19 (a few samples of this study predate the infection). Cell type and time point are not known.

The CDR3 is CSARGAEGIYEQYF. The DNA of the CDR3 is TGCAGTGCACGTGGTGCGGAGGGGATCTACGAGCAGTACTTC. V gene TRBV20-1 combines with J gene TRBJ2-7; TRBD2 might be the D (6 bases). Germline loops: CDR1 DFQATT, CDR2 SNEGSKA (reference sequence). V was clipped by 6 bases and J by 3 bases, with 18 bases between them. This CDR3 comprises 14 residues.